The 4 T cell receptor beta chains in this list originate from one sample, sequenced in a study of cytomegalovirus exposure and HLA in healthy donors. The PCR had 60 Vbeta and 13 Jbeta primers. Measured with immunoSEQ multiplex PCR; TCRdb has only the in-frame clones, and not every one. The table lists roughly 99,000 clones, 79% of them singletons, with about 4% in the top ten. Sequenced input: PBMCs. The source of these receptors is a woman in her forties in good health and CMV-seronegative.

The chain joins TRBV4-1 to TRBJ1-1; 7 bases match TRBD1. The CDR3 sequence is 13 residues long. The germline V gene encodes CDR1 MGHRA and CDR2 YSYEKL. Unmatched junction bases numbered 5, after V lost 0 bases and J lost 10 bases. The CDR3 protein is CASSQDRGESAFF. CDR3 DNA sequence: TGCGCCAGCAGCCAAGACAGGGGGGAATCAGCTTTCTTT.

The CDR3 spells CASSLEAGGSYNSPLHF. The CDR3 DNA reads as TGTGCCAGCAGCTTGGAGGCGGGGGGCTCCTATAATTCACCCCTCCACTTT. This chain connects TRBV5-6 to TRBJ1-6; the D gene is possibly TRBD1 (5 bases). CDR1 is SGHDT and CDR2 is YYEEEE in the germline V gene. The CDR3 is 17 amino acids. Trimming shortened V by 0 bases and J by 0 bases, and 10 bases separated the two germline ends.

The CDR3 spells CASSLFPSGLETQYF. The CDR3 DNA follows: TGTGCCAGCAGCTTATTCCCCTCAGGGTTAGAGACCCAGTACTTC. The V gene is TRBV7-9, the J gene TRBJ2-5, with D perhaps TRBD1 (5 bases). The CDR3 runs to 15 residues. Trimming took 2 bases from V and 4 from J, leaving 14 bases between them. The germline gives CDR1 SEHNR, CDR2 FQNEAQ (reference sequence). The whole variable domain, filled in from reference TRBV7-9 and TRBJ2-5, reads DTGVSQNPRHKITKRGQNVTFRCDPISEHNRLYWYRQTLGQGPEFLTYFQNEAQLEKSRLLSDRFSAERPKGSFSTLEIQRTEQGDSAMYLCASSLFPSGLETQYFGPGTRLLVL.

Note on this clone: One end of the junction fails to match germline, which may point to a read error. The rearrangement links TRBV5-4 to TRBJ2-7; 7 bases align to TRBD2. Germline assignment: CDR1 SGHNT and CDR2 YYREEE (reference sequence). The CDR3 totals 16 residues. The CDR3 region is CASSSILETSSNEQYF. The CDR3 DNA reads as TGTGCCAGCAGCTCGATATTAGAGACTAGCTCCAACGAGCAGTACTTC. The entire variable domain, with the rest obtained from reference TRBV5-4 and TRBJ2-7, is as follows: ETGVTQSPTHLIKTRGQQVTLRCSSQSGHNTVSWYQQALGQGPQFIFQYYREEENGRGNFPPRFSGLQFPNYSSELNVNALELDDSALYLCASSSILETSSNEQYFGPGTRLTVT.